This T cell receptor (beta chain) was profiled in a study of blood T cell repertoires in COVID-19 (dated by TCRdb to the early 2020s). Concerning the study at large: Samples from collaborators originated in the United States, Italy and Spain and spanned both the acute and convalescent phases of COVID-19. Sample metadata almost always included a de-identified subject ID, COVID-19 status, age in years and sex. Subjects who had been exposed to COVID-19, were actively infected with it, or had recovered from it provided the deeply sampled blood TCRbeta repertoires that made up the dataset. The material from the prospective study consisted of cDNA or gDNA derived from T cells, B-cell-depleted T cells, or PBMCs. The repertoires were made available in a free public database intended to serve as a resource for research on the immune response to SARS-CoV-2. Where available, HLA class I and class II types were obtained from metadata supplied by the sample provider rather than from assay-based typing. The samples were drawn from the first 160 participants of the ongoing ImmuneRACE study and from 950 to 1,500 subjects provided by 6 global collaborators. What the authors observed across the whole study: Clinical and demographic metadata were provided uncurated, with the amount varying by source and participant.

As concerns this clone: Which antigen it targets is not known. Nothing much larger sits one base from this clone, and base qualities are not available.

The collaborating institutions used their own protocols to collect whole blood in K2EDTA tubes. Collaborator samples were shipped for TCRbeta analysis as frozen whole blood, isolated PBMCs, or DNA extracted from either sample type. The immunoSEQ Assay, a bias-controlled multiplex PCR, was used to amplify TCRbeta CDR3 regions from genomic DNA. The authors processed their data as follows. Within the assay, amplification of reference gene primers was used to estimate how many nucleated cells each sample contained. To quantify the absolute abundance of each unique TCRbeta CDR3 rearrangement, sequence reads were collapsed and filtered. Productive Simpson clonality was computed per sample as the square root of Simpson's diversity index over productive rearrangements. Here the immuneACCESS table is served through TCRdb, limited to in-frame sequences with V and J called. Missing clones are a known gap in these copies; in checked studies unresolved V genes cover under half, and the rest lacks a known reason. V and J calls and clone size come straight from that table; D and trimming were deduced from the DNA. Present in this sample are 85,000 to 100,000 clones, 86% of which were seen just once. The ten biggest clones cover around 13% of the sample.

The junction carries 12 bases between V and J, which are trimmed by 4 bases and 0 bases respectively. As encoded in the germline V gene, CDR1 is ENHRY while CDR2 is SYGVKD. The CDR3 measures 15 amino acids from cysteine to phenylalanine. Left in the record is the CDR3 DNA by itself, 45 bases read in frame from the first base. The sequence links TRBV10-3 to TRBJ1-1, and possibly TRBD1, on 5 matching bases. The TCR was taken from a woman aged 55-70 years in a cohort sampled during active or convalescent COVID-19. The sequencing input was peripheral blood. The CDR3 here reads CAISGRQGLNTEAFF. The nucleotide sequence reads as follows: TGTGCCATCAGTGGGCGCCAGGGCCTGAACACTGAAGCTTTCTTT.